The TCR beta chain under discussion was sequenced for a study of cytomegalovirus exposure and HLA in healthy donors. Broader study findings: Follow-up analysis later connected one missense variant in DCLRE1C with trimming of TCR beta V- and J-genes. Earlier findings revealed that most TCR beta V segments proved productive either about 87% or about 30% of the time.

A remark on this clone: The antigen is undetermined. Other DNA sequences in this sample translate to the same CDR3.

Researchers ran the PCR with 60 Vbeta and 13 Jbeta primers. TCRdb's copy holds only in-frame clones and misses some; the assay was immunoSEQ multiplex PCR. Recorded for this sample: tens of thousands of clones. Sample: PBMCs. This receptor was obtained from a female donor in good health and CMV-seropositive.

The CDR3 coding sequence is TGTGCCAGTATTGACAGCCGCTATAATTCACCCCTCCACTTT. Amino acid sequence: CASIDSRYNSPLHF. The chain joins TRBV19 to TRBJ1-6; D may be TRBD1 (5 bases). This CDR3 spans 14 amino acids. Germline values: CDR1 LNHDA, CDR2 SQIVND (reference sequence). Trimming took 7 bases from V and 3 from J, leaving 10 bases between them.